Detailed here is one T cell receptor beta chain. This clone is characterized as medium-sized (0.01 to 0.1%). The target of this receptor is not known. It has no much larger one-base neighbor in the sample; base qualities were not kept. V is cut back by 6 bases and J by 1 base, with 4 bases in the junction unmatched. According to the germline V gene, CDR1 reads MNHEY and CDR2 reads SVGAGI. Inclusive of the bounding cysteine and phenylalanine, the CDR3 is 14 residues long. Only the CDR3 DNA stays, 42 bases, in frame from base 1. Separate from the roughly 700-subject first cohort, the validation cohort of roughly 120 subjects was the group to which the donors belonged. The library was built by means of the immunoSEQ multiplex PCR assay. As for the authors' bioinformatics: To diagnose cytomegalovirus status from the catalog of TCR beta chain sequences, a statistical classification framework was built. TCRdb provides this immuneACCESS table in a form limited to in-frame rearrangements. Some clones are lacking; in checked studies, under half of them reflect an unresolved V gene, and why the rest are absent is not known. That table is the source of V, J and clone size, and D and trimming were worked out from the DNA. This sample has roughly 60,000 clones in its table, and around nine tenths of those were observed once. 2.2% of the sample is taken by the ten largest.

This record belongs to a study of cytomegalovirus exposure and HLA in healthy donors (dated by TCRdb to about 2017). Regarding the study in general: According to a later analysis, the approximately 130 validation repertoires were produced on the same platform as the 666 repertoires of the first cohort. The study was designed to test whether signatures of past pathogen exposure could be identified by cataloging public T cell receptors. In addition to the first cohort of approximately 670 subjects, a separate validation cohort of 120 different subjects was used. The study combined high-throughput TCR immunosequencing, statistical association of individual TCRs with disease status, and machine learning to predict cytomegalovirus infection status. Broad study findings and their caveats: Most TCR sequences were seen in very few donors, while some public TCRs were found in many individuals. A few of the identified cytomegalovirus-associated TCR beta chains were confirmed in vitro to be specific for cytomegalovirus antigens. In a later analysis, TCRs clustered in the first cohort were found to also tend to co-occur in the approximately 120 validation repertoires, with 90% to 95% of cluster scores above 0. A total of 150 or so TCR beta chains were listed by the study as associated with cytomegalovirus. It was suggested by the authors that the approach could potentially be generalized to other disease states and immunological phenotypes. A later analysis had no HLA typing for the validation cohort, so co-occurrence there was scored across all 130 or so repertoires. The classifier was reported to diagnose cytomegalovirus status with high specificity and sensitivity in both the original cohort and the validation cohort.

The rearrangement joined TRBV6-5 to TRBJ1-1, with TRBD1 matching 8 junction bases. The origin of this receptor is a woman aged 25 to 39 in good health and CMV-seronegative. The specimen was PBMCs. The CDR3 in this case is CASSWTGRNTEAFF. The DNA sequence is given as TGTGCCAGCAGCTGGACAGGGCGGAACACTGAAGCTTTCTTT.